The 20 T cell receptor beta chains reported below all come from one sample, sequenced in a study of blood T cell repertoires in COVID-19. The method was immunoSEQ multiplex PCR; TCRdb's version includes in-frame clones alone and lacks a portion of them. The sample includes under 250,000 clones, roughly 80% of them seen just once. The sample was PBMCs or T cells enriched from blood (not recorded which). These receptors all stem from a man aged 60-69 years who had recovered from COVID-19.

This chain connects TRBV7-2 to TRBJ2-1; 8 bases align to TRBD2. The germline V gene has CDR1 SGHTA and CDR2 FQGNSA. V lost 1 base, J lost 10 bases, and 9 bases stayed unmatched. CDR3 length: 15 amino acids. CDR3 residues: CASSLGLGSGGEQFF. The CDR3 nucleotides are TGTGCCAGCAGCTTAGGGTTGGGCAGCGGGGGCGAGCAGTTCTTC.

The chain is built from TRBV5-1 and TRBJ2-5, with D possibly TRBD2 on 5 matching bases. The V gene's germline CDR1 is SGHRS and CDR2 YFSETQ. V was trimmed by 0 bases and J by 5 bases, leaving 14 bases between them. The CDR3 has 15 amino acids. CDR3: CASSLEGLRGETQYF. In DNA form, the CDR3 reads TGCGCCAGCAGCTTGGAAGGACTGCGCGGGGAGACCCAGTACTTC.

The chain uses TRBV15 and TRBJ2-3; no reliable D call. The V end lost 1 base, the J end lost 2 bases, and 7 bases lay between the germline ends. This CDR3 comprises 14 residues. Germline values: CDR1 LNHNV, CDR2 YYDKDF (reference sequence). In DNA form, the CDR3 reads TGTGCCACCAGCAGAGGACTCAACACAGATACGCAGTATTTT. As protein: CATSRGLNTDTQYF.

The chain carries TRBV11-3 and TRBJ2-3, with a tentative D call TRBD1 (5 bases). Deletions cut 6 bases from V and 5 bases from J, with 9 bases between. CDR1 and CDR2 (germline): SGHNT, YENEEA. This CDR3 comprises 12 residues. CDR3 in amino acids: CASSSQGDTQYF. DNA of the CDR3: TGTGCCAGCAGTAGCCAGGGAGATACGCAGTATTTT.

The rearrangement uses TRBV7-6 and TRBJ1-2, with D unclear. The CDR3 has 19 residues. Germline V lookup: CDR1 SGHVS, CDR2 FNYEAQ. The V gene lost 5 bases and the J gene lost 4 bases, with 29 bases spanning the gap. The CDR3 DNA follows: TGTGCCAGCAGCGGAGAGGCAGGAGGGATACAAAAGCCAATCTATGGCTACACCTTC. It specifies CASSGEAGGIQKPIYGYTF.

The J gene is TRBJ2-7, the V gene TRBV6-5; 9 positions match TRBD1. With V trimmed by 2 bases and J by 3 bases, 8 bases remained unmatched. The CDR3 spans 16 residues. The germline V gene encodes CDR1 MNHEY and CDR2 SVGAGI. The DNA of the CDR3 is TGTGCCAGCAGTTACGGTTTAGGGACAGGGAACTACGAGCAGTACTTC. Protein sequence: CASSYGLGTGNYEQYF.

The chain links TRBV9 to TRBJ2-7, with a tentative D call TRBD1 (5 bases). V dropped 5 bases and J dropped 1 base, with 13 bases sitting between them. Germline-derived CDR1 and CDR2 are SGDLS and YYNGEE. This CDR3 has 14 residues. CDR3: CASSIAGNSYEQYF. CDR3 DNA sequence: TGTGCCAGCAGTATCGCAGGGAATTCCTACGAGCAGTACTTC.

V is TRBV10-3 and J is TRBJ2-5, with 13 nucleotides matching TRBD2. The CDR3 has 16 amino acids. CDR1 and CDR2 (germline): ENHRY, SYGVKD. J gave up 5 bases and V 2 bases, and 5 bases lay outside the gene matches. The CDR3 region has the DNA TGTGCCATCAGTGAGGGACTAGCGGGGGTTGGGGAGACCCAGTACTTC. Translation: CAISEGLAGVGETQYF.

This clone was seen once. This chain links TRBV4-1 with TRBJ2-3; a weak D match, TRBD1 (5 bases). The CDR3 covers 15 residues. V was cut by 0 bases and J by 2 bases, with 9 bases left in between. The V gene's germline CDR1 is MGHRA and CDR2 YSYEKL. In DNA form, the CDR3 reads TGCGCCAGCAGCCAAGAGGGGCAGATCACAGATACGCAGTATTTT. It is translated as CASSQEGQITDTQYF.

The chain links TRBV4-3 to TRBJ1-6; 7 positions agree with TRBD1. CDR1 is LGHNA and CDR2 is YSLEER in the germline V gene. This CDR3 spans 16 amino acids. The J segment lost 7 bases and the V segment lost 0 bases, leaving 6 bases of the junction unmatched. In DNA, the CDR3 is TGCGCCAGCAGCCAAGAGAGGGGGACAGCAAATTCACCCCTCCACTTT. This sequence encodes CASSQERGTANSPLHF.

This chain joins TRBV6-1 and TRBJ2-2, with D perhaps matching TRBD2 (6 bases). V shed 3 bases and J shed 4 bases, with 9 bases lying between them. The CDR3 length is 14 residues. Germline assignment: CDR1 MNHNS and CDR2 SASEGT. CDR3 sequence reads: CASSEEGSTGELFF. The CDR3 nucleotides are TGTGCCAGCAGTGAGGAGGGAAGCACCGGGGAGCTGTTTTTT.

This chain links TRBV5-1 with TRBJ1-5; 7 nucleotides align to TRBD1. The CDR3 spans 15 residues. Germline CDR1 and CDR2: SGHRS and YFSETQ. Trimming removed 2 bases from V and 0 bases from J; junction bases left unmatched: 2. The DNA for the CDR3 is TGCGCCAGCAGCTTCGGGACAGCTAGCAATCAGCCCCAGCATTTT. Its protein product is CASSFGTASNQPQHF.

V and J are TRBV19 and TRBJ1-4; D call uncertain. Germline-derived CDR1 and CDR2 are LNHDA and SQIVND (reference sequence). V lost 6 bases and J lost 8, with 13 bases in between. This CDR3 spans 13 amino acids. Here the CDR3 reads CASREGGTEKLFF. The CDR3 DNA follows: TGTGCCAGTAGGGAGGGAGGAACGGAAAAACTGTTTTTT.

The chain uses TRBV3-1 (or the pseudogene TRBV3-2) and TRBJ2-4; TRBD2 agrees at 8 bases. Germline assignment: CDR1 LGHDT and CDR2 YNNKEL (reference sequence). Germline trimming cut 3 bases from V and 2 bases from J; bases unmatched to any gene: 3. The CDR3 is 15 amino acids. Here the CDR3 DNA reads TGTGCCAGCAGCCAGCGGGGGGTTACCAAAAACATTCAGTACTTC. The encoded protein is CASSQRGVTKNIQYF.

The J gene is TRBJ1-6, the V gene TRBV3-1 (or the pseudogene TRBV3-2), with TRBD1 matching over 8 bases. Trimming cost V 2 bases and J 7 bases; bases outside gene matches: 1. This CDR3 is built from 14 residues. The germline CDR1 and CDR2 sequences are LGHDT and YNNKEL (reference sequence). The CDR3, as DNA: TGTGCCAGCAGCCAAAGGACAGGGAATTCACCCCTCCACTTT. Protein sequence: CASSQRTGNSPLHF.

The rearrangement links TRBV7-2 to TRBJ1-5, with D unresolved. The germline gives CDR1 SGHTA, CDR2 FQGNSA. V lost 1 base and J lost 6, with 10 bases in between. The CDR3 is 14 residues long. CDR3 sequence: CASSLDTAGQPQHF. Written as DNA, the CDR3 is TGTGCCAGCAGCTTAGACACAGCGGGTCAGCCCCAGCATTTT.

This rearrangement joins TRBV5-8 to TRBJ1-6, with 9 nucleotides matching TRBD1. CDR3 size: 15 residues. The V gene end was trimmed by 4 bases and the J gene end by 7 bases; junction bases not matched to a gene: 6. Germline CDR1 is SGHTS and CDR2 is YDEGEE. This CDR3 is CASSVQGAKNSPLHF. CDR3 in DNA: TGTGCCAGCAGCGTACAGGGGGCGAAGAATTCACCCCTCCACTTT.

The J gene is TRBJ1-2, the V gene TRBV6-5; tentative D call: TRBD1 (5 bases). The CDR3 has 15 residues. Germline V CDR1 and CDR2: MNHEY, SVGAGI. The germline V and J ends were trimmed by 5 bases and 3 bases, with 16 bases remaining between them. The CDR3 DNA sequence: TGTGCCAGCAGTAAGGACCCCCAGGGTCACTATGGCTACACCTTC. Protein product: CASSKDPQGHYGYTF.

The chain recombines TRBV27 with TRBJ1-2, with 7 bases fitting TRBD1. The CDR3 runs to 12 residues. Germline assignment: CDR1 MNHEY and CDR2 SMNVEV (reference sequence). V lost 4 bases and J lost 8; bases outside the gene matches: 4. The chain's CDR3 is CASSSTGSGYTF. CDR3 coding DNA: TGTGCCAGCAGTTCGACAGGGAGCGGCTACACCTTC.

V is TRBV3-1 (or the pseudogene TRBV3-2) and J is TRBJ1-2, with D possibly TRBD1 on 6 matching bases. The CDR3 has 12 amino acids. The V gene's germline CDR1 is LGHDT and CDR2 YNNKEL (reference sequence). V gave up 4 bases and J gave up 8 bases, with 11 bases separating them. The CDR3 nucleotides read TGTGCCAGCAGCCCTGGGACATTCGGCTACACCTTC. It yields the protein CASSPGTFGYTF.